What follows describes a single T cell receptor beta chain. At the DNA level, this CDR3 is encoded by other sequences in the same sample as well. This specimen comes from a study of glioma-infiltrating T cells after dendritic cell vaccination. Repertoires were generated with immunoSEQ multiplex PCR, while TCRdb's copy carries only in-frame clones and drops some. The data contain about 92,000 clones, 65% to 90% of them singletons. V lost 4 bases to trimming and J lost 4 bases, with 5 bases between them. The CDR3 is 12 amino acids. CDR1 MGHDK and CDR2 SYGVNS come from the germline V gene. V gene TRBV25-1 combines with J gene TRBJ1-3; D gene unclear. The material was blood, obtained before dendritic cell vaccination. The source is a human donor with glioblastoma. This CDR3 is CASSVTGNTIYF. CDR3 nucleotide sequence: TGTGCCAGCAGTGTGACAGGAAACACCATATATTTT. Using reference TRBV25-1 and TRBJ1-3 for the parts outside the CDR3, the full variable domain is EADIYQTPRYLVIGTGKKITLECSQTMGHDKMYWYQQDPGMELHLIHYSYGVNSTEKGDLSSESTVSRIRTEHFPLTLESARPSHTSQYLCASSVTGNTIYFGEGSWLTVV.